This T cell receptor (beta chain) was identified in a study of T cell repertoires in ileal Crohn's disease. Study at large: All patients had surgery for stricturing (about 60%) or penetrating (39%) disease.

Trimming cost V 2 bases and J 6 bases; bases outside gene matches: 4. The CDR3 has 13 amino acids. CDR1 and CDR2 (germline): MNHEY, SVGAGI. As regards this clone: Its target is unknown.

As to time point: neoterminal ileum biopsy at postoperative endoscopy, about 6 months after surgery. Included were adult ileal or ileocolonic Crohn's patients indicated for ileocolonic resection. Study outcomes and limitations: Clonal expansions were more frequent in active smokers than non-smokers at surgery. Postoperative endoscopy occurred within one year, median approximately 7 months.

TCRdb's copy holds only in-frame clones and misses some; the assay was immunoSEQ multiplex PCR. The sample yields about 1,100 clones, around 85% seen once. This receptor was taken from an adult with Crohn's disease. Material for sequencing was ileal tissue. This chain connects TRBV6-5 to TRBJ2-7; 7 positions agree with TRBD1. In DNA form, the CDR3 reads TGTGCCAGCAGTTACAACCGGGACAGCGAGCAGTACTTC. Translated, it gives CASSYNRDSEQYF.